Listed here are 7 T cell receptor beta chains from one sample, sequenced in a study of blood T cells in healthy people across ages. The use of a sample-barcoded 5' primer and a J-beta primer mix characterized a second PCR of roughly 7 to 11 cycles. MiXCR, applied by TCRdb to the 5' RACE reads, yields one record per CDR3 protein. Of under 1 million distinct CDR3 sequences in the sample, around 43% were seen once. The sample consisted of blood. The receptors come from a man aged 60 to 75 in good health.

Only one count was recorded for this clonotype. V and J are TRBV4-1 and TRBJ1-1; D gene ambiguous. The CDR3 sequence is 15 residues long. The V gene lost 0 bases and the J gene lost 10 bases, with 18 bases spanning the gap. The germline CDR1 and CDR2 sequences are MGHRA and YSYEKL. Here the CDR3 reads CASSQDTSATFGAFF. In DNA form, the CDR3 reads TGCGCCAGCAGCCAAGATACGTCTGCTACCTTCGGAGCTTTCTTT.

This clonotype was detected a few times. The CDR3 coding sequence is TGCAGCGTTGATAGCAGGCAGGGTGAGACCCAGTACTTC. Translated: CSVDSRQGETQYF. The chain has TRBV29-1 and TRBJ2-5; a weak D match, TRBD1 (5 bases). The CDR3 spans 13 residues. In germline, CDR1 is SQVTM, CDR2 ANQGSEA. V was shortened by 3 bases and J by 5 bases, with 13 bases between the two germline ends. The whole variable domain, remainder taken from reference TRBV29-1 and TRBJ2-5, is SAVISQKPSRDICQRGTSLTIQCQVDSQVTMMFWYRQQPGQSLTLIATANQGSEATYESGFVIDKFPISRPNLTFSTLTVSNMSPEDSSIYLCSVDSRQGETQYFGPGTRLLVL.

V is TRBV27 and J is TRBJ2-7, with D possibly matching TRBD2 (7 bases). The germline CDR1 and CDR2 sequences are MNHEY and SMNVEV (reference sequence). The germline V and J ends were trimmed by 0 bases and 7 bases, with 22 bases remaining between them. The CDR3 covers 17 residues. The CDR3 nucleotides are TGTGCCAGCAGTTTATCACGGACAGCAAGCGGGGTGAATGAGCAGTACTTC. Translated, it gives CASSLSRTASGVNEQYF.

The chain recombines TRBV6-5 with TRBJ2-6, with 9 bases lining up with TRBD1. Germline V gene sequence: CDR1 MNHEY, CDR2 SVGAGI. The CDR3 runs 16 residues. J lost 2 bases, V lost 6 bases, and 5 bases had no gene match. The CDR3 region is CASSPNRGPGANVLTF. The CDR3, as DNA: TGTGCCAGCAGCCCTAACAGGGGGCCTGGGGCCAACGTCCTGACTTTC.

This chain joins TRBV6-1 and TRBJ2-3, with TRBD2 as a possible D gene (5 bases). The CDR3 extends over 14 amino acids. V shed 7 bases and J shed 7 bases, with 18 bases lying between them. The germline V gene has CDR1 MNHNS and CDR2 SASEGT. The CDR3 DNA reads TGTGCCAGCACGGGGATAGGGCAGTTGTATACGCAGTATTTT. Its translation is CASTGIGQLYTQYF.

The chain links TRBV5-1 to TRBJ1-1; TRBD1 matches at 7 bases. The V gene's germline CDR1 is SGHRS and CDR2 YFSETQ. CDR3 length: 13 residues. V lost 4 bases and J lost 6; bases outside the gene matches: 6. The CDR3 protein is CASSIYTGAEAFF. In DNA form, the CDR3 reads TGCGCCAGCAGCATCTACACAGGGGCTGAAGCTTTCTTT. Variable domain in full (rest from reference TRBV5-1 and TRBJ1-1): KAGVTQTPRYLIKTRGQQVTLSCSPISGHRSVSWYQQTPGQGLQFLFEYFSETQRNKGNFPGRFSGRQFSNSRSEMNVSTLELGDSALYLCASSIYTGAEAFFGQGTRLTVV.

The chain links TRBV27 to TRBJ2-1, with D maybe TRBD2 (6 bases). The V and J ends lost 5 bases and 5 bases respectively, with 16 bases between them. CDR1 is MNHEY and CDR2 is SMNVEV in the germline V gene (reference sequence). There are 15 residues in the CDR3. The CDR3 protein is CASSRTVWGDNEQFF. As DNA, the CDR3 is TGTGCCAGCAGTCGGACTGTATGGGGGGACAATGAGCAGTTCTTC.